Shown below are 5 T cell receptor beta chains from a single sample sequenced in a study of blood T cell repertoires in COVID-19. The table came from immunoSEQ multiplex PCR; TCRdb's copy has only in-frame clones and leaves some out. The sample includes around 330,000 clones, 75% to 90% of them seen just once. The sequencing input was PBMCs or T cells enriched from blood (not recorded which). The receptors originated from a man in his sixties who had recovered from COVID-19.

The chain carries TRBV19 and TRBJ1-6, with 8 bases that match TRBD1. CDR3 length: 15 residues. Germline V gene sequence: CDR1 LNHDA, CDR2 SQIVND (reference sequence). J gave up 7 bases and V 4 bases, and 6 bases lay outside the gene matches. CDR3 nucleotides: TGTGCCAGTAGTAGGGAGGACAGGGTGAATTCACCCCTCCACTTT. Its translation: CASSREDRVNSPLHF.

The chain recombines TRBV27 with TRBJ1-2; 7 positions match TRBD1. The germline V gene has CDR1 MNHEY and CDR2 SMNVEV (reference sequence). The V gene end was trimmed by 6 bases and the J gene end by 7 bases; junction bases not matched to a gene: 8. The CDR3 runs to 13 residues. The CDR3 DNA reads as TGTGCCAGCAGCAACAGGGGAGTGGCTGGCTACACCTTC. Amino acids: CASSNRGVAGYTF.

The chain uses TRBV2 and TRBJ2-7; D unresolved. The germline V gene encodes CDR1 SNHLY and CDR2 FYNNEI. V was pared by 2 bases and J by 2 bases, with 4 bases between. CDR3 length: 12 residues. Here the CDR3 DNA reads TGTGCCAGCAGTGAACTAGCCTACGAGCAGTACTTC. This gives the protein CASSELAYEQYF.

The DNA for the CDR3 is TGCGCCAGCAGCTTGATGGGCGCAGATACGCAGTATTTT. As protein: CASSLMGADTQYF. This chain connects TRBV5-1 to TRBJ2-3, with D hard to call. CDR1 is SGHRS, CDR2 YFSETQ, per germline. The V end was cut by 1 base, the J end by 4 bases, with 7 bases between. CDR3 size: 13 residues.

This sequence joins TRBV11-2 and TRBJ2-3; D is possibly TRBD1 (5 bases). Trimming shortened V by 6 bases and J by 6 bases, and 22 bases separated the two germline ends. Germline values: CDR1 SGHAT, CDR2 FQNNGV. The CDR3 contains 16 residues. This CDR3 reads CASSETDTLGSDTQYF. The CDR3 DNA is TGTGCCAGCAGTGAGACGGACACCCTAGGTTCGGATACGCAGTATTTT.